The clone carrying this T cell receptor beta chain has just a few counts. The source of the sample is a study of T-cell reconstitution after alpha-beta-depleted transplantation in children. The CDR3 is made up of 15 amino acids. CDR1 is LGHNT, CDR2 FRNRAP, per germline. With V trimmed by 4 bases and J by 6 bases, 8 bases remained unmatched. Using unique molecular identifiers, the investigators prepared the TCRbeta library. TCRdb re-called the PCR reads through MiXCR, storing one row per CDR3 protein. The data show approximately 400,000 distinct CDR3 sequences, approximately 11% seen once. Material: PBMCs from the stem cell graft donor, obtained from the stem cell graft. The rearrangement uses TRBV12-5 and TRBJ2-3; 9 positions agree with TRBD1. The sequence was collected from a human donor who donated a stem cell graft to a child with acute myeloid leukemia. CDR3 region: CASGSPGTGLDTQYF. Written as DNA, the CDR3 is TGTGCTAGTGGTTCCCCCGGGACAGGGCTTGATACGCAGTATTTT.